The clone carrying this TCR beta chain was detected a few times. Original processing methods: From reference gene primer amplification, estimates of nucleated cell counts were derived. Measured with immunoSEQ multiplex PCR; TCRdb has only the in-frame clones, and not every one. The V and J calls and clone size were taken over from that table, and D and trimming were inferred from the DNA. The repertoire holds about 220,000 clones, with around 83% as singletons. This sample stems from a study of blood T cell repertoires in COVID-19. For the study at large: T cells, B-cell-depleted T cells, or PBMCs supplied cDNA or gDNA.

This TCR was sampled from a man aged 50 to 59 with active or convalescent COVID-19. Sequencing input: peripheral blood.

CDR3 DNA: TGTGCCAGCAGCCCAGAACAGCCCTGGAGGGGACAGCCCCAGCATTTT. Protein sequence: CASSPEQPWRGQPQHF. The chain carries TRBV7-2 and TRBJ1-5; tentative D call: TRBD1 (5 bases). From germline, CDR1 is SGHTA and CDR2 FQGNSA. The germline V and J ends were trimmed by 5 bases and 7 bases, with 21 bases remaining between them. There are 16 residues in the CDR3. The whole variable domain, remainder taken from reference TRBV7-2 and TRBJ1-5, is GAGVSQSPSNKVTEKGKDVELRCDPISGHTALYWYRQSLGQGLEFLIYFQGNSAPDKSGLPSDRFSAERTGGSVSTLTIQRTQQEDSAVYLCASSPEQPWRGQPQHFGDGTRLSIL.